This T cell receptor beta chain appears in the sequencing data of a study of Ad26.COV2.S vaccination and SARS-CoV-2 variants. The wider study: In the study, Ad26.COV2.S was injected intramuscularly once, or twice 56 days apart.

The assay was immunoSEQ multiplex PCR, and TCRdb's table has in-frame clones only and misses some. The table includes hundreds of thousands of clones, approximately 87% detected once. The length of the CDR3 is 11 residues. The germline V gene has CDR1 SQVTM and CDR2 ANQGSEA. Trimming removed 7 bases at V and 8 bases at J, with 12 bases between. Study findings and constraints: Participants given vaccine showed non-spike TCR breadth similar to that of placebo recipients.

Treatment noted: around 19 received Ad26.COV2.S at low or high dose, single or two shots; five or six received placebo; per-sample allocation not given. Samples came from day 63 after the first vaccine or placebo injection. Donation came from an adult in Boston who was aged 18-55 years. The vaccine antigen was prefusion-stabilized Wuhan SARS-CoV-2 spike. A note on this clone: Its matching antigen is unknown.

The gene calls are TRBV29-1 and TRBJ2-1; D not resolved. The TCR was taken from a person between 18 and 65 years old who received the Ad26.COV2.S COVID-19 vaccine or a placebo. Sequencing was performed on peripheral blood, taken in a trial of Ad26.COV2.S vaccine versus placebo. CDR3 protein: CSARTYDEQFF. As DNA, the CDR3 is TGCAGCGCTAGAACGTATGATGAGCAGTTCTTC.